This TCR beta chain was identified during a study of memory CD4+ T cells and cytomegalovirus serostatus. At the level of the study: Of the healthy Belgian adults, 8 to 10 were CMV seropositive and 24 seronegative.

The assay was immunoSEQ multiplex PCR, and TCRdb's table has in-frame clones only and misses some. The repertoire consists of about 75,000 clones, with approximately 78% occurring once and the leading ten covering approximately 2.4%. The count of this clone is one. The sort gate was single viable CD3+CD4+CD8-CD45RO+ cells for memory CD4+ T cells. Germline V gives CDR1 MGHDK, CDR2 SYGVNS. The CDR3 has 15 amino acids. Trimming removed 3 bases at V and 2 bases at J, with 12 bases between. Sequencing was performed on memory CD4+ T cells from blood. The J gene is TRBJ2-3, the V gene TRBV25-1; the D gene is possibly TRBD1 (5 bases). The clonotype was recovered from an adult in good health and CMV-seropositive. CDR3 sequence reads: CASSEQGRPTDTQYF. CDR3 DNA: TGTGCCAGCAGTGAGCAGGGAAGGCCCACAGATACGCAGTATTTT.